Below, one TCR beta chain is given with its context. This table comes from immunoSEQ multiplex PCR, and its TCRdb copy is limited to in-frame clones, with some not included. The sample has 52,000 or so clones; over 70% are singletons. This sample is part of a study of blood T cell repertoires in COVID-19. The CDR3 covers 15 residues. V gave up 5 bases and J gave up 0 bases; unmatched junction bases: 5. The germline gives CDR1 SGHAT, CDR2 FQNNGV. This chain connects TRBV11-2 to TRBJ1-2; 8 nucleotides line up with TRBD1. The sample consisted of peripheral blood. The origin of this receptor is a human donor in a cohort sampled during active COVID-19. In DNA form, the CDR3 reads TGTGCCAGCAGCGTCAGGGGGCCTACTAACTATGGCTACACCTTC. Translating gives CASSVRGPTNYGYTF.